Included here is one TCR beta chain sequence, with context. Its antigen remains unidentified. No quality values exist for individual bases; no much larger clone is one base distant. The cohort consisted of 666 healthy bone marrow donors. Cohort members were all nominally healthy when sampled, although unrecorded immune exposures were likely present. The donor tested CMV seropositive, placing the donor among the 250 to 350 seropositive members of the cohort. A peripheral blood sample was provided by each donor, and peripheral blood mononuclear cells were used for TCR beta sequencing. The Qiagen DNeasy Blood Extraction Kit was used to extract genomic DNA from the blood cell samples. Including cysteine and phenylalanine, the CDR3 has 11 amino acids. Only the CDR3 region is kept as DNA, spanning 33 bases read in frame from base 1. V lost 1 base and J lost 10 bases; the stretch between them is 7 bases long. The germline V gene supplies CDR1 SGHAT and CDR2 FQNNGV.

The source of the sample is a study of cytomegalovirus exposure and HLA in healthy donors (TCRdb year 2017). Regarding the research as a whole: An earlier analysis of more than 550 of the donors reported under 300 Gb of sequence data and 100 million to 120 million unique TCR beta sequences obtained from roughly 180 million T cells. About 280 gigabases of sequencing data and around 80 million unique TCR sequences made up an early release that covered several hundred HLA-typed donors. Of the roughly 410 genotyped donors, approximately 80% were placed in the genetic ancestry cluster associated with self-reported Caucasian donors. The aim of the study was to test whether cataloging public T cell receptors could identify signatures of past pathogen exposure. Using immunosequencing, the study profiled T cell repertoires from 640 or so subjects and related those repertoires to cytomegalovirus serostatus. A separate validation cohort of approximately 130 different subjects was used in addition to the approximately 610-subject first cohort. To predict cytomegalovirus infection status, the study brought together high-throughput TCR immunosequencing, statistical association of individual TCRs with disease status, and machine learning. In a later analysis, previously published TCR beta repertoires from 666 donors were re-analyzed and high-resolution HLA genotyping was added so that TCR occurrence patterns could be studied. Rather than using new phenotypic data, the later analysis identified candidate immune exposures from TCR beta sequences and from how often those sequences occurred across donors. To decide whether each TCR beta V gene segment behaved as functional or pseudogenic, an earlier analysis of approximately 590 of the donors relied on high-throughput TCR beta sequencing. Donor age, sex, ethnicity and CMV serostatus were compiled alongside the repertoire data. Genome-wide SNP genotypes for about 65% of the 666 donors were used in a later genetic analysis, which treated that subset as a discovery cohort. Every repertoire in the discovery cohort had been generated on one and the same sequencing platform. HLA typing included class I and class II loci at four-digit resolution. The number of typed donors differed by locus: about 620-640 for A, B, C, DRB1 and DQB1; 500 to 550 for DQA1; 600 to 610 for DPA1; and approximately 450 for DPB1. Several DR-DQ haplotypes were treated as single units for association and clustering because of strong linkage in the cohort. Among 300 to 500 genotyped donors of the cohort, an average of roughly 230,000 unique TCR beta nucleotide sequences was sequenced per donor, of which approximately 18% were non-productive.

On the study overall, not on this receptor specifically: In vitro tests confirmed that a few of the cytomegalovirus-associated TCR beta chains recognize cytomegalovirus antigens. A later analysis associated about 18,000 TCR beta sequences with specific HLA alleles at a false discovery rate of 0.05. In a later analysis, the rate of TCR association differed among HLA loci, with DRB1 alleles having the most associated TCRs and HLA-C alleles having the fewest. A later genetic analysis reported fewer N-insertions in productive TCRs among donors in an Asian-associated ancestry cluster than the roughly 620-donor mean. In the study, some 160 TCR beta chains were listed as associated with cytomegalovirus. A cluster of highly shared sequence variants was judged likely to represent a technical artifact of the sequencing pipeline. When HLA alleles, especially DR and DQ, strongly co-occurred, TCR associations were difficult to assign to individual alleles. Correlated functional status among segregating V segments might reflect linkage disequilibrium, but an unknown experimental factor could not be ruled out. The classifier was reported to diagnose cytomegalovirus status with high specificity and sensitivity in both the original and validation cohorts. The cohort was sequenced for TCR beta chains only, and without alpha or paired-chain data the features that could be detected were limited. Immune exposure information for the cohort was limited to CMV serostatus. Most TCR sequences were seen in very few donors, while some public TCRs were found in many individuals. Because the 87-base-pair reads could not distinguish some IMGT-functional V segments, including TRBV6-2 and TRBV6-3, those segments were excluded. In a later analysis, HLA-associated TCR beta chains were found to be more clonally expanded and to have lower generation probabilities than equally common non-associated chains. Approximately 18 rarely observed V segments, including chromosome 9 orphons, were excluded from the earlier analysis of several hundred of the donors because counts were too low. According to the authors, the approach could potentially be generalized to other disease states and immunological phenotypes. In an earlier analysis of 587 of the donors, most TCR beta V segments appeared in productive rearrangements about 87% or about 30% of the time, broadly matching IMGT annotations. In a later analysis, several top co-occurrence clusters were reported to appear linked to parvovirus B19, influenza, CMV and Epstein-Barr virus. V-gene and J-gene trimming of TCR beta chains was associated with a missense DCLRE1C variant in a later genetic analysis, and the association was replicated in an independent cohort. A further reported finding was that TCR beta sequences accurately predicted the HLA-A and HLA-B alleles for most subjects in the first cohort. The presence/absence analyses assumed that sequencing depth was roughly uniform across donors, and that assumption may not be true. In a later analysis, most CMV-associated TCR beta chains were found to appear HLA-restricted, with HLA associations seemingly driven largely by CMV exposure. HLA typing was unavailable for some donors at each locus, so association tests used only the typed subset.

The library was prepared using the immunoSEQ multiplex PCR assay. For the multiplex PCR, a mixture combining 60 forward primers for TCR Vbeta segments and 13 reverse primers for TCR Jbeta segments was used. Amplification of the CDR3 region of rearranged TCR beta genes was performed with a multiplex PCR assay on genomic DNA. On the Illumina HiSeq System, the amplified TCR beta libraries were sequenced as 87-base-pair reads. As for the authors' bioinformatics: In a later analysis, approximately 74 million unique TCR beta chains were counted across the 650 to 700 repertoires, and roughly 10 million of these chains were shared by at least two donors. Raw reads were error-corrected and collapsed into unique sequences with a nearest-neighbor algorithm that merged closely related sequences to remove PCR and sequencing errors. Alignment of CDR3 sequences to IMGT reference sequences was used to assign V, D and J gene segments. For a sequence to be retained, a match of at least six nucleotides to both a V gene segment and a J gene segment was required. Rearrangements were called productive when the CDR3 lacked stop codons and stayed in frame with V and J; all others were non-productive. CDR3 was defined according to IMGT convention as the region running from the second conserved V-encoded cysteine to the conserved J-encoded phenylalanine. In an earlier analysis of roughly 610 of the donors, sequences lacking an unambiguous match to a single V gene segment were excluded. An earlier analysis of several hundred of the donors classified V segments as functional when productive rearrangements were above 56.7% and as segregating when the standard deviation between donors was above 5%. A statistical classification framework was built for diagnosing cytomegalovirus status from the catalog of TCR beta chain sequences. In a later analysis, TCR nucleotide sequences were compared against IMGT/GENE-DB human TR gene sequences so that V and J genes could be assigned. The TCRdist pipeline was used in a later analysis to assign CDR3 sequences and most-parsimonious VDJ recombination scenarios. In a later analysis, each TCR beta chain was defined by its CDR3 amino acid sequence together with its V-gene family, and reads lacking a unique V-gene family were excluded. A later analysis removed 592 highly shared, low-generation-probability nucleotide sequences to deal with suspected cross-contamination and a sequencing artifact. In a later analysis, a clonal expansion index for each public chain was calculated from normalized within-repertoire ranks of inferred template counts. A later analysis computed generation probabilities with a VDJ recombination model fitted to out-of-frame rearrangements, and checked the results against IGoR. Hypergeometric tests were used in a later analysis to score TCR-TCR, TCR-HLA and TCR-CMV co-occurrence, with a repertoire-size bias correction applied to the TCR pairs. To estimate false discovery rates, a later analysis permuted the HLA or CMV assignments 20 times. A later analysis grouped co-occurring TCRs with DBSCAN, adding TCRdist sequence similarity when clustering within HLA-allele-positive subsets. Repertoires with fewer than 30,000 or more than 120,000 public chains were left out of co-occurrence clustering, as were about 5 repertoires with anomalous nucleotide sharing. TCRdb limited this immuneACCESS table to in-frame rearrangements with V and J called. A share of clones is missing; checked studies link under half to unresolved V genes, and the rest is unexplained. That table supplies the V and J calls and clone size; D and trimming were determined from the DNA. Across this sample there are 140,000 to 150,000 clones, with about 71% seen only once. The ten largest clones capture under 2.5% of the sample.

What was sequenced was PBMCs. The clonotype comes from a woman aged 60-70 years in good health and CMV-seropositive. This sequence uses TRBV11-2 and TRBJ1-1; the D gene assignment is ambiguous. Here the CDR3 is given as CASSLVYGAFF. The DNA sequence is TGTGCCAGCAGCTTAGTTTACGGAGCTTTCTTT.